This T cell receptor beta chain emerged from a study of control samples from healthy donors and cancer patients. Profiled with immunoSEQ multiplex PCR; TCRdb holds only in-frame clones, not every one. In the table there are some 130,000 clones, approximately 94% of which are singletons. The germline gives CDR1 SQVTM, CDR2 ANQGSEA. V lost 4 bases and J lost 9, with 15 bases in between. The CDR3 spans 12 residues. The sequenced sample was blood. The sequence came from a man between 25 and 39 years old in good health. The chain is built from TRBV29-1 and TRBJ2-5; tentatively, D is TRBD2 (5 bases). The CDR3: CSVALQERAQYF. Here the CDR3 DNA reads TGCAGCGTTGCACTCCAAGAGAGGGCCCAGTACTTC.